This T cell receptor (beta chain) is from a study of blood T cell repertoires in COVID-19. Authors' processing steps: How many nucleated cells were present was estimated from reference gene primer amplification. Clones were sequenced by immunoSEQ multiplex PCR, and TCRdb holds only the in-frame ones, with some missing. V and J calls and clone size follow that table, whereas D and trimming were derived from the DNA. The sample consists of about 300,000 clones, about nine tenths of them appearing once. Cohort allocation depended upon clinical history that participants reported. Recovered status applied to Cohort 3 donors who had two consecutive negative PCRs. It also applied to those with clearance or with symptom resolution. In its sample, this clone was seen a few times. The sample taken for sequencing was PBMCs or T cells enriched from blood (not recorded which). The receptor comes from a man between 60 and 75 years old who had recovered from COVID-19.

The CDR3: CASSALAWVTEAFF. The DNA of the CDR3 is TGTGCCAGTAGTGCCCTAGCATGGGTCACTGAAGCTTTCTTT. The chain combines TRBV19 with TRBJ1-1; D unresolved. Germline V lookup: CDR1 LNHDA, CDR2 SQIVND (reference sequence). The V end lost 5 bases, the J end lost 4 bases, and 14 bases lay between the germline ends. This CDR3 is built from 14 residues.